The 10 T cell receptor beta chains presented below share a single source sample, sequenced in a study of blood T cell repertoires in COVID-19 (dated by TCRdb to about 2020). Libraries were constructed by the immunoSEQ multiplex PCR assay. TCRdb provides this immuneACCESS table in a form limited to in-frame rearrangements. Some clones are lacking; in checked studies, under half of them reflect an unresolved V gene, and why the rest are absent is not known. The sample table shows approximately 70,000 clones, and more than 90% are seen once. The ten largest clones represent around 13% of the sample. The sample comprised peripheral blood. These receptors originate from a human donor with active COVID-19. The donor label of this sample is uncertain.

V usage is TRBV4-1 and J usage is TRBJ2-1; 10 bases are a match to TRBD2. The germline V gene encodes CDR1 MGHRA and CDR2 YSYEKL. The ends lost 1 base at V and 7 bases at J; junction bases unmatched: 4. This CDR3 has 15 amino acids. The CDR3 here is CASSQGASGSNEQFF. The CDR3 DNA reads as TGCGCCAGCAGCCAAGGCGCTAGCGGGAGTAATGAGCAGTTCTTC.

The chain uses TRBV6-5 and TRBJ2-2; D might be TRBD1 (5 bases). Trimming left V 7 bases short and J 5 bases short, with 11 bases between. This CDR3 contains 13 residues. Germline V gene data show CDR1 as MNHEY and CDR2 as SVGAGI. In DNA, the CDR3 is TGTGCCAGCACACAAGCAGGGACCGGGGAGCTGTTTTTT. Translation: CASTQAGTGELFF.

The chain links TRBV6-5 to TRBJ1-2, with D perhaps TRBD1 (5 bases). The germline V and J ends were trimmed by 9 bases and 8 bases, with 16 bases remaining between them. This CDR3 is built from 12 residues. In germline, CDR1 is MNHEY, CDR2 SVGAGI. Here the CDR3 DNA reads TGTGCCAGTGAGGCGGGGGGAGGGGGCTACACCTTC. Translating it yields CASEAGGGGYTF.

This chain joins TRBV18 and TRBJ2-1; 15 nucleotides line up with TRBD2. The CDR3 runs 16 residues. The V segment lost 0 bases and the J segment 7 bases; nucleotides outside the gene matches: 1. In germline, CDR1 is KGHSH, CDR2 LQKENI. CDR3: CASSPPGLAGGNEQFF. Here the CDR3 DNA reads TGTGCCAGCTCACCACCGGGACTAGCGGGAGGAAATGAGCAGTTCTTC. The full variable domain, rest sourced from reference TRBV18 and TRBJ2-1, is NAGVMQNPRHLVRRRGQEARLRCSPMKGHSHVYWYRQLPEEGLKFMVYLQKENIIDESGMPKERFSAEFPKEGPSILRIQQVVRGDSAAYFCASSPPGLAGGNEQFFGPGTRLTVL.

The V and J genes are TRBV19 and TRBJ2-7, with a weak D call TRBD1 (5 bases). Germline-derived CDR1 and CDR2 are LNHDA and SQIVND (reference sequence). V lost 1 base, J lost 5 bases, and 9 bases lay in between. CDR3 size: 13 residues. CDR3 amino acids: CASSIGTNNEQYF. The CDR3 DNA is TGTGCCAGTAGTATAGGGACAAATAACGAGCAGTACTTC.

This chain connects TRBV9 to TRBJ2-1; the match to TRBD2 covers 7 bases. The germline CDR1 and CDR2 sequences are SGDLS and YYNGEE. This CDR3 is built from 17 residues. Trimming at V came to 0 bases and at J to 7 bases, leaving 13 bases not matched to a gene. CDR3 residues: CASSVVGVSGSGNEQFF. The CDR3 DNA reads TGTGCCAGCAGCGTAGTTGGGGTTAGCGGGTCAGGAAATGAGCAGTTCTTC. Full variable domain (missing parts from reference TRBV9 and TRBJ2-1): DSGVTQTPKHLITATGQRVTLRCSPRSGDLSVYWYQQSLDQGLQFLIQYYNGEERAKGNILERFSAQQFPDLHSELNLSSLELGDSALYFCASSVVGVSGSGNEQFFGPGTRLTVL.

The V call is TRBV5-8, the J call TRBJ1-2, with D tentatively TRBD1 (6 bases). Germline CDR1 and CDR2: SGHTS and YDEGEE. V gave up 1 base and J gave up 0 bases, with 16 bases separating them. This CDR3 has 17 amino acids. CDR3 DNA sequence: TGTGCCAGCAGCTTGCGGTGGGAGCAGGGGCCTAACTATGGCTACACCTTC. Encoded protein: CASSLRWEQGPNYGYTF.

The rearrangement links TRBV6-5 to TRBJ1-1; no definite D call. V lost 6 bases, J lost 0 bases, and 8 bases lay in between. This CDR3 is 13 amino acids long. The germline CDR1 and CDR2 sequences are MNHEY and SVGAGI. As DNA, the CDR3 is TGTGCCAGCAGGCCGAGAATGAACACTGAAGCTTTCTTT. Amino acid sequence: CASRPRMNTEAFF.

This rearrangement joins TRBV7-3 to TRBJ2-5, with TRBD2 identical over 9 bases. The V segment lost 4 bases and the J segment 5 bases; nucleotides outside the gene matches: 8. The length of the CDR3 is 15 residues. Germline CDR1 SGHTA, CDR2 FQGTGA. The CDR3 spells CASSYQAGGRETQYF. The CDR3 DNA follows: TGTGCCAGCAGCTACCAAGCGGGAGGCCGGGAGACCCAGTACTTC.

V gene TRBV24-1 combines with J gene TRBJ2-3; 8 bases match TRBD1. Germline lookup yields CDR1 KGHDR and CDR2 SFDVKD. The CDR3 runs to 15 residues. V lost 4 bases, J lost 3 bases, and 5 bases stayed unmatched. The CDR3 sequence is CATSDPTGGTDTQYF. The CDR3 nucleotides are TGTGCCACCAGTGACCCTACAGGGGGGACAGATACGCAGTATTTT.